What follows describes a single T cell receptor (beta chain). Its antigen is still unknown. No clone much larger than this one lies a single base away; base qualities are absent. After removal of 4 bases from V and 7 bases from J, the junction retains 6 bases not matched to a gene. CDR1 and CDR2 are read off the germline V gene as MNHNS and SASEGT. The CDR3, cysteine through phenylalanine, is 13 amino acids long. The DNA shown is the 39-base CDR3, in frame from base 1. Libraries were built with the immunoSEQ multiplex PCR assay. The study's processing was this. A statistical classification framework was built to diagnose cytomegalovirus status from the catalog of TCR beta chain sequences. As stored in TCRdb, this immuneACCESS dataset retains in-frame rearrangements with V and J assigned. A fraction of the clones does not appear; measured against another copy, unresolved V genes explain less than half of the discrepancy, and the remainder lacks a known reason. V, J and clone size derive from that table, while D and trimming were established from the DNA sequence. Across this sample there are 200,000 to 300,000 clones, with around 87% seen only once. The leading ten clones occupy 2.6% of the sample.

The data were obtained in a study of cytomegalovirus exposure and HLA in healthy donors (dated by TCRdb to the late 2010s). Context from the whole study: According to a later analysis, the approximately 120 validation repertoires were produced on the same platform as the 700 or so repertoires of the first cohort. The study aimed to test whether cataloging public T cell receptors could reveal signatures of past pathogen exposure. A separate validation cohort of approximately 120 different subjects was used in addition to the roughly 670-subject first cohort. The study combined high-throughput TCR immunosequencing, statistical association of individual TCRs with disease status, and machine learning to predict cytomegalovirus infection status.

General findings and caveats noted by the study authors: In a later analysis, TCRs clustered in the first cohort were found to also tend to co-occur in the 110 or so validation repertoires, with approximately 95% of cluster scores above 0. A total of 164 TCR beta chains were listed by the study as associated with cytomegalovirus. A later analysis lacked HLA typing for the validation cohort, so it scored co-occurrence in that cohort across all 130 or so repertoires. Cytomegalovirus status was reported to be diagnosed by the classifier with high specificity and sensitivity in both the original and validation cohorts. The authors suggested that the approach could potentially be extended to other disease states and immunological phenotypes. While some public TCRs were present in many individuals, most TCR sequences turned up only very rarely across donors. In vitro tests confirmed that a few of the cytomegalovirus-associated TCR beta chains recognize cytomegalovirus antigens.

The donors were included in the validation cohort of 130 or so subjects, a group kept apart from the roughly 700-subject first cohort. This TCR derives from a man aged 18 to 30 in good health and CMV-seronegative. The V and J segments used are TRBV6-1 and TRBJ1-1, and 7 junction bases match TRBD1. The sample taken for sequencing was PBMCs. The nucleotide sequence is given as TGTGCCAGCAGTGCGACAGGGACTGGTGAAGCTTTCTTT. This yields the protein CASSATGTGEAFF.